A single T cell receptor beta chain is shown here with its context. Its target is unknown. Vbeta (60) and Jbeta (13) primers were used in the PCR. Some clones are missing from TCRdb's copy, which holds only in-frame ones; the method was immunoSEQ multiplex PCR. The top ten clones hold approximately 3% of a sample with under 130,000 clones, roughly three quarters of them seen once. This entry is derived from a study of cytomegalovirus exposure and HLA in healthy donors. The V gene end was trimmed by 5 bases and the J gene end by 4 bases; junction bases not matched to a gene: 4. From germline, CDR1 is SNHLY and CDR2 FYNNEI. This CDR3 comprises 14 residues. Study-wide results and caveats: In vitro testing confirmed a few CMV-associated chains as specific for CMV antigens.

The chain couples TRBV2 to TRBJ1-2, with TRBD1 matching 10 bases. Specimen: PBMCs. The receptor was isolated from a man younger than 45 in good health and CMV-seronegative. The CDR3 protein is CASSTRDRGYGYTF. CDR3 DNA sequence: TGTGCCAGCAGTACCCGGGACAGGGGCTATGGCTACACCTTC.